Listed below are T cell receptor beta chains from one sample, sequenced in a study of T-cell reconstitution after alpha-beta-depleted transplantation in children. TCRdb ran MiXCR on the PCR reads and lists one entry per CDR3 protein. Seen here are 250,000 or so distinct CDR3 sequences, 20% to 30% observed once, and the top ten hold around 4.8%. The sample was PBMCs, mostly from graft donor cells, taken 360 days after TCRalphabeta/CD19-depleted stem cell transplant. The receptors derive from a female patient between 2 and 10 years old who had a stem cell transplant for congenital amegakaryocytic thrombocytopenia, so the T cells may come from the graft donor. The CDR3 runs from the conserved cysteine through the conserved F or W. D genes are given only for firm matches. Size is stated for part of the rows, as once, few or many counts, or as a class when the clone is expanded.

NA,few,TRBV5-1,TRBJ2-7,13,TGCGCCAGCAGCGCGGGACTTACCTACGAGCAGTACTTC,CASSAGLTYEQYF
NA,NA,TRBV15,TRBJ1-2,15,TGTGCCACCAGCAGAGATGTTAGGGGGAACTATGGCTACACCTTC,CATSRDVRGNYGYTF
NA,NA,TRBV4-1,TRBJ1-2,15,TGCGCCAGCAGCCAAGAAATCGGGCCCTACTATGGCTACACCTTC,CASSQEIGPYYGYTF
TRBD2,NA,TRBV10-3,TRBJ2-1,17,TGTGCCATCAGTGAGCCGCTTCGGCGGGAGGGCCAGAATGAGCAGTTCTTC,CAISEPLRREGQNEQFF
NA,NA,TRBV10-3,TRBJ1-5,17,TGTGCCATCAGTGAGCCCAGGGGCCTTTTCTCAAATCAGCCCCGGCATTTT,CAISEPRGLFSNQPRHF
NA,NA,TRBV28,TRBJ1-2,16,TGTGCCAGCAGTTTACTTTGGTGGTGGGCGAACTATGGCTACACCTTC,CASSLLWWWANYGYTF
NA,NA,TRBV12-3/TRBV12-4,TRBJ2-5,12,TGTGCCAGCAGCCTCGGGGTAGAGACCCAGTACTTC,CASSLGVETQYF
NA,few,TRBV7-6,TRBJ2-1,15,TGTGCCAGCAGCCAACTAGGCTTCGGCTACAATGAGCAGTTCTTC,CASSQLGFGYNEQFF
TRBD2,few,TRBV11-2,TRBJ2-5,19,TGTGCCAGCAGCCTAGGAACGGGGGTTAGCGGGAGGGTTAAAGAGACCCAGTACTTC,CASSLGTGVSGRVKETQYF
TRBD1,many,TRBV6-2/TRBV6-3,TRBJ2-3,14,TGTGCCAGCAGCCCCGAGGGGGCCACAGATACGCAGTATTTT,CASSPEGATDTQYF